The 18 T cell receptor beta chains below were found in one sample sequenced in a study of shared clonotypes between healthy human individuals. The assay was immunoSEQ multiplex PCR, and TCRdb's table has in-frame clones only and misses some. The data contain some 690,000 clones, about 92% of them singletons. Sequencing input: memory CD8+ T cells from PBMCs. This sample's subset: CD45RO+ cells pooled with CCR7-negative TemRA cells. Receptors were obtained from a man aged 18 to 35 in good health. Some clones in this sample may be carry-over from other donors' samples.

The chain carries TRBV28 and TRBJ1-3; D perhaps matches TRBD1 (5 bases). V was cut by 2 bases and J by 3 bases, with 5 bases left in between. The germline gives CDR1 MDHEN, CDR2 SYDVKM. This CDR3 has 13 amino acids. DNA for the CDR3: TGTGCCAGCAGTTTAAGGGGTGGAAACACCATATATTTT. Residues: CASSLRGGNTIYF.

The chain uses TRBV12-5 and TRBJ2-2, with no clear D. The CDR3 runs to 14 residues. V lost 2 bases and J lost 0, with 4 bases in between. CDR1 is LGHNT, CDR2 FRNRAP, per germline. The CDR3, as DNA: TGTGCTAGTGGTTTGACAGCGAACACCGGGGAGCTGTTTTTT. Amino acids: CASGLTANTGELFF.

V and J are TRBV7-9 and TRBJ2-5; D might be TRBD1 (5 bases). Germline values: CDR1 SEHNR, CDR2 FQNEAQ (reference sequence). V was cut by 1 base and J by 2 bases, with 17 bases left in between. This CDR3 is built from 17 residues. CDR3 loop: CASSLGQNVDSQETQYF. In nucleotides, the CDR3 is TGTGCCAGCAGCTTAGGTCAGAACGTCGACAGTCAAGAGACCCAGTACTTC.

V usage is TRBV10-3 and J usage is TRBJ2-7; TRBD2 matches at 8 bases. The CDR3 spans 16 residues. Germline-derived CDR1 and CDR2 are ENHRY and SYGVKD. After removal of 0 bases from V and 6 bases from J, the junction contained 10 bases not matched to a gene. This CDR3 is CAISESTGGRSGEQYF. CDR3 bases: TGTGCCATCAGTGAGTCGACGGGCGGGAGGTCGGGCGAGCAGTACTTC.

Regarding this clone: Other DNA sequences in this sample translate to the same CDR3. The V call is TRBV6-4, the J call TRBJ2-1, with no clear D. Deletions cut 0 bases from V and 4 bases from J, with 4 bases between. The V gene's germline CDR1 is MRHNA and CDR2 SNTAGT. The CDR3 loop spans 13 amino acids. This chain's CDR3 is CASSDSLYNEQFF. Here the CDR3 DNA reads TGTGCCAGCAGTGACTCTCTATACAATGAGCAGTTCTTC.

The V call is TRBV13, the J call TRBJ2-7, with a tentative D call TRBD1 (5 bases). Germline loops: CDR1 PRHDT, CDR2 FYEKMQ (reference sequence). The CDR3 is 15 amino acids. With 0 bases removed from V and 1 base from J, the gap between germline ends came to 10 bases. For the CDR3, the DNA is TGTGCCAGCAGCTTAGGTAGGGGTATTTCCTACGAGCAGTACTTC. Translating gives CASSLGRGISYEQYF. The full variable domain, its missing parts supplied by reference TRBV13 and TRBJ2-7, is AAGVIQSPRHLIKEKRETATLKCYPIPRHDTVYWYQQGPGQDPQFLISFYEKMQSDKGSIPDRFSAQQFSDYHSELNMSSLELGDSALYFCASSLGRGISYEQYFGPGTRLTVT.

The rearrangement links TRBV28 to TRBJ2-7; either TRBD1 or TRBD2 may supply D (6 bases each). Germline loops: CDR1 MDHEN, CDR2 SYDVKM. Trimming left V 4 bases short and J 0 bases short, with 16 bases between. This CDR3 is 16 amino acids long. CDR3 in DNA: TGTGCCAGCAGTTGGGGGGCAGGTATTAGCTCCTACGAGCAGTACTTC. Its translation is CASSWGAGISSYEQYF.

The CDR3 spells CASSESGGRSEQFF. The CDR3 bases are TGCGCCAGCAGTGAGTCGGGCGGGAGGAGTGAGCAGTTCTTC. The chain carries TRBV10-1 and TRBJ2-1, with TRBD2 matching over 8 bases. The CDR3 loop spans 14 amino acids. The J segment lost 9 bases and the V segment lost 0 bases, leaving 4 bases of the junction unmatched. Germline-derived CDR1 and CDR2 are WNHNN and SYGVQD (reference sequence).

This clone was seen just once. This chain links TRBV7-9 with TRBJ2-2; tentatively, D is TRBD2 (6 bases). This CDR3 contains 12 residues. Germline V gene lookup returns CDR1 SEHNR and CDR2 FQNEAQ (reference sequence). Between the trimmed V and J ends, which lost 8 bases and 8 bases, there was a span of 12 bases. The DNA for the CDR3 is TGTGCCAGCGGACCCCGGGGGGGGGAGCTGTTTTTT. Its protein product is CASGPRGGELFF.

This rearrangement joins TRBV28 to TRBJ2-7; D unresolved. This CDR3 region has 13 residues. Germline CDR1 is MDHEN and CDR2 is SYDVKM. V was pared by 5 bases and J by 4 bases, with 12 bases between. The DNA of the CDR3 is TGTGCCAGCAGTCCCAGGTTGATATACGAGCAGTACTTC. Its translation is CASSPRLIYEQYF.

The chain employs TRBV4-3 and TRBJ2-1; a weak D match, TRBD2 (6 bases). CDR3 length: 17 residues. From germline, CDR1 is LGHNA and CDR2 YSLEER. V was pared by 4 bases and J by 4 bases, with 20 bases between. In DNA form, the CDR3 reads TGCGCCAGCAGCCTGTCGGGAGCGGAGTGGGGGTACAATGAGCAGTTCTTC. Translated: CASSLSGAEWGYNEQFF.

This chain joins TRBV7-6 and TRBJ2-2; no clear D. The CDR3 totals 16 residues. The V gene's germline CDR1 is SGHVS and CDR2 FNYEAQ. Trimming cost V 1 base and J 3 bases, with 12 bases left between them. This chain's CDR3 is CASSLVLGRYTGELFF. CDR3 nucleotides: TGTGCCAGCAGCTTAGTGCTGGGCAGGTACACCGGGGAGCTGTTTTTT.

The J gene is TRBJ2-5, the V gene TRBV6-5, with D possibly being TRBD2 (5 bases). The V and J ends lost 4 bases and 7 bases respectively, with 13 bases between them. Germline CDR1 MNHEY, CDR2 SVGAGI. The length of the CDR3 is 13 residues. The CDR3 nucleotides read TGTGCCAGCAGTTTGACCGGGGTTGGGACCCAGTACTTC. It is translated as CASSLTGVGTQYF.

For the CDR3, the DNA is TGCAGCTCCCGGGAAGATACGCAGTATTTT. It translates to CSSREDTQYF. The V call is TRBV29-1, the J call TRBJ2-3; the D gene is possibly TRBD2 (5 bases). Trimming pared 8 bases from V and 5 bases from J, leaving 8 bases between. This CDR3 is built from 10 residues. Germline V gives CDR1 SQVTM, CDR2 ANQGSEA.

The V and J genes are TRBV7-2 and TRBJ1-1; TRBD1 is a possible D gene (6 bases). The V end was cut by 2 bases, the J end by 0 bases, with 10 bases between. Per the germline V gene, CDR1 is SGHTA and CDR2 is FQGNSA. This CDR3 has 15 amino acids. For the CDR3, the DNA is TGTGCCAGCAGCTTAAGGGGGGATATGAACACTGAAGCTTTCTTT. Protein: CASSLRGDMNTEAFF.

There are many counts of this clone. The chain couples TRBV4-3 to TRBJ1-2; D gene unclear. This CDR3 is built from 15 residues. V was cut by 0 bases and J by 4 bases, with 12 bases left in between. Germline V gene lookup returns CDR1 LGHNA and CDR2 YSLEER. The CDR3 reads CASSQELQHSYGYTF. The CDR3 coding sequence is TGCGCCAGCAGCCAAGAGTTACAGCATTCCTATGGCTACACCTTC.

The chain is built from TRBV6-6 and TRBJ2-5, with D uncertain. CDR1 and CDR2 from the germline V gene are MNHNY and SVGAGI (reference sequence). This CDR3 comprises 10 residues. V lost 10 bases and J lost 3, with 6 bases in between. The CDR3 is CATREETQYF. Here the CDR3 DNA reads TGTGCCACCAGAGAAGAGACCCAGTACTTC.

The CDR3 nucleotides are TGTGCCAGATCCCGTCGGGGCAATCAGCCCCAGCATTTT. Its translation: CARSRRGNQPQHF. J is TRBJ1-5 and V is TRBV11-3; D unclear. Germline V gene data show CDR1 as SGHNT and CDR2 as YENEEA. The CDR3 is 13 amino acids. V lost 9 bases to trimming and J lost 2 bases, with 11 bases between them.